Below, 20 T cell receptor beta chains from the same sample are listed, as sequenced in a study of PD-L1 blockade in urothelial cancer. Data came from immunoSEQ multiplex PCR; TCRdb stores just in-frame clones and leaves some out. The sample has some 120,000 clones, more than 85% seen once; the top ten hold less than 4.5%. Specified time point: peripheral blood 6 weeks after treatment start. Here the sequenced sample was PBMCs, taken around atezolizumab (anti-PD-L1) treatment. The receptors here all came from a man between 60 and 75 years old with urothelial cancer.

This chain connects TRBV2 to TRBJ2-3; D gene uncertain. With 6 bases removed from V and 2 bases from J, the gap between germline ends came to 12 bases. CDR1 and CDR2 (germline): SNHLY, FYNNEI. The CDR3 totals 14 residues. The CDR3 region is CASSRIAATDTQYF. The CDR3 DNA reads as TGTGCCAGCAGCAGAATAGCCGCCACAGATACGCAGTATTTT. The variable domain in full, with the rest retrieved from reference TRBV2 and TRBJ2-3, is EPEVTQTPSHQVTQMGQEVILRCVPISNHLYFYWYRQILGQKVEFLVSFYNNEISEKSEIFDDQFSVERPDGSNFTLKIRSTKLEDSAMYFCASSRIAATDTQYFGPGTRLTVL.

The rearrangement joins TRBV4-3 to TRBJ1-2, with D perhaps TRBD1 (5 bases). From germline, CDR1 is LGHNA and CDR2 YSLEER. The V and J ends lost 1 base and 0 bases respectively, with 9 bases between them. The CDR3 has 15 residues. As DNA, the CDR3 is TGCGCCAGCAGCCAAGCATGGACAACTAACTATGGCTACACCTTC. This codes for CASSQAWTTNYGYTF.

The CDR3 bases are TGTGCCAGCAGCTTTGACTACAGATCTAGCACAGATACGCAGTATTTT. It codes for CASSFDYRSSTDTQYF. The gene calls are TRBV5-4 and TRBJ2-3; weak D call: TRBD2 (5 bases). CDR1 and CDR2 from the germline V gene are SGHNT and YYREEE (reference sequence). V shed 2 bases and J shed 0 bases, with 13 bases lying between them. This CDR3 comprises 16 residues.

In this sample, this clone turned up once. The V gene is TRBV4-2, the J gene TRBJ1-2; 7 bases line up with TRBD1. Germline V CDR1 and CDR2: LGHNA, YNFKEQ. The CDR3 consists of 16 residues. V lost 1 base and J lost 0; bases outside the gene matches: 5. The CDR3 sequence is CASSQVGTATNYGYTF. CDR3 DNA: TGTGCCAGCAGCCAAGTTGGGACAGCGACTAACTATGGCTACACCTTC.

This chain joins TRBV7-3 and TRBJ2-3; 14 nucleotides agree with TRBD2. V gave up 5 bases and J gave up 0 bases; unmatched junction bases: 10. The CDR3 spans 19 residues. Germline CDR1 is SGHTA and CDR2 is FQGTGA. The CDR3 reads CASSLGLAGGLYSTDTQYF. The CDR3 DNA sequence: TGTGCCAGCAGCCTCGGACTAGCGGGGGGACTATACAGCACAGATACGCAGTATTTT. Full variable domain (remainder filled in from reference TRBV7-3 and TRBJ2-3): GAGVSQTPSNKVTEKGKYVELRCDPISGHTALYWYRQSLGQGPEFLIYFQGTGAADDSGLPNDRFFAVRPEGSVSTLKIQRTERGDSAVYLCASSLGLAGGLYSTDTQYFGPGTRLTVL.

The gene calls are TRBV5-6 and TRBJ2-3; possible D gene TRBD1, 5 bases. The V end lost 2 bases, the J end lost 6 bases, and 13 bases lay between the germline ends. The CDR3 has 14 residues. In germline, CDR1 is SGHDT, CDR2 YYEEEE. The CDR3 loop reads CASSFLARADTQYF. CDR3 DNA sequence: TGTGCCAGCAGCTTCTTGGCCAGGGCGGATACGCAGTATTTT.

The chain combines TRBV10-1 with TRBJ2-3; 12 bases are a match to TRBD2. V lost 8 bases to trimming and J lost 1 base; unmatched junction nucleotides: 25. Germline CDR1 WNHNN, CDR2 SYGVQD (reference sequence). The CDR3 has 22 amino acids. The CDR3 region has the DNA TGCGCCAGCCCGGGGGTACTGAGACAAAGGACTAGCGGGGAGGGAGGCACAGATACGCAGTATTTT. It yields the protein CASPGVLRQRTSGEGGTDTQYF.

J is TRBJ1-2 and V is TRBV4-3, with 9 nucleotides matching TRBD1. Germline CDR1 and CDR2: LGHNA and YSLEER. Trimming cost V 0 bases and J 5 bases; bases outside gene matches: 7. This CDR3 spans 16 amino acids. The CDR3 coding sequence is TGCGCCAGCAGCCAAGATCTTACAGGGGGCGGTTATGGCTACACCTTC. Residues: CASSQDLTGGGYGYTF.

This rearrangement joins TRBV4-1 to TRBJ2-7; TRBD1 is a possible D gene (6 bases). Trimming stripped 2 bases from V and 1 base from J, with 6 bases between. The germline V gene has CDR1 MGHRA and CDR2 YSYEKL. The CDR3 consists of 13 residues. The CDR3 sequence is CASSQTGSYEQYF. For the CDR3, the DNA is TGCGCCAGCAGCCAAACAGGGTCCTACGAGCAGTACTTC.

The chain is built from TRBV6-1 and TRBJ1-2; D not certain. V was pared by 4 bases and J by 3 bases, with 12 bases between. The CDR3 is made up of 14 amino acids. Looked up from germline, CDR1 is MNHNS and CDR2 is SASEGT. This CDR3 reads CASSGAGPYYGYTF. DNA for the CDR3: TGTGCCAGCAGTGGGGCGGGCCCTTACTATGGCTACACCTTC.

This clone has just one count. Here the CDR3 DNA reads TGTGCCTGGAGTCTGGGCCCCACTTGGCAAGAGACCCAGTACTTC. Amino acids: CAWSLGPTWQETQYF. The gene calls are TRBV30 and TRBJ2-5, with D hard to call. The V gene lost 2 bases and the J gene lost 2 bases, with 15 bases spanning the gap. Germline values: CDR1 GTSNPN, CDR2 SVGIG (reference sequence). This CDR3 has 15 residues.

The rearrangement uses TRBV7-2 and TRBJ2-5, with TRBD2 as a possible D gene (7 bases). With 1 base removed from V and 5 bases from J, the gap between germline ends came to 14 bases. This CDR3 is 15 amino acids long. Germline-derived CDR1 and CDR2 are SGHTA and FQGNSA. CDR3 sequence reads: CASSLVRGGGETQYF. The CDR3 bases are TGTGCCAGCAGCTTAGTTCGGGGAGGGGGGGAGACCCAGTACTTC.

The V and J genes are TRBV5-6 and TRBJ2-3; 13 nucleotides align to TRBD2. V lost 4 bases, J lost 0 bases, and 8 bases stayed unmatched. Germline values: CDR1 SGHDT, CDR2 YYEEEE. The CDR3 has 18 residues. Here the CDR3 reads CASSRTSGGYSSTDTQYF. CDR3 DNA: TGTGCCAGCAGCCGGACTAGCGGGGGATATTCTAGCACAGATACGCAGTATTTT.

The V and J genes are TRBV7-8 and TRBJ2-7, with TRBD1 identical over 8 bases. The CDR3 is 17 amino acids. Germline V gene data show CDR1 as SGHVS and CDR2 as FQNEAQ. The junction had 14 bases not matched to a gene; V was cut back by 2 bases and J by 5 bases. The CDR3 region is CASSLRSGGLGINEQYF. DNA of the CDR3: TGTGCCAGCAGCTTAAGGTCAGGGGGCTTAGGAATAAACGAGCAGTACTTC.

This CDR3 reads CASLTAYRGPPKQFF. The CDR3 nucleotides read TGTGCCAGCCTAACCGCCTACAGGGGGCCACCAAAGCAGTTCTTC. The chain uses TRBV11-2 and TRBJ2-1; 9 positions agree with TRBD1. The ends lost 8 bases at V and 11 bases at J; junction bases unmatched: 16. CDR1 is SGHAT, CDR2 FQNNGV, per germline. This CDR3 contains 15 residues.

The CDR3 loop reads CASSQVNSPGVITYEQYF. CDR3 nucleotides: TGCGCCAGCAGCCAAGTTAATAGCCCCGGGGTGATTACCTACGAGCAGTACTTC. The genes are TRBV4-1 and TRBJ2-7; TRBD2 is a possible D gene (5 bases). CDR1 MGHRA and CDR2 YSYEKL come from the germline V gene. The CDR3 runs 18 residues. V was cut by 1 base and J by 2 bases, with 21 bases left in between.

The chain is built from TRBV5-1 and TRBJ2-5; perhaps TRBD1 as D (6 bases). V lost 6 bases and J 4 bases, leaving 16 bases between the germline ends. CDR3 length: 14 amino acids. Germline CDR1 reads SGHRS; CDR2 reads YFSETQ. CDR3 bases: TGCGCCAGCACCAACGGTGGGGGCATAGAGACCCAGTACTTC. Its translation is CASTNGGGIETQYF.

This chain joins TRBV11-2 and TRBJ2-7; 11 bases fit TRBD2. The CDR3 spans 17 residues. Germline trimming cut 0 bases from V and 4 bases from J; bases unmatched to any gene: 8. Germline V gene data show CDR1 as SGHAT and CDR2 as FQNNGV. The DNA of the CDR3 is TGTGCCAGCAGCTTAGATCATATTAGCGGGGGGGCATACGAGCAGTACTTC. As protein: CASSLDHISGGAYEQYF.

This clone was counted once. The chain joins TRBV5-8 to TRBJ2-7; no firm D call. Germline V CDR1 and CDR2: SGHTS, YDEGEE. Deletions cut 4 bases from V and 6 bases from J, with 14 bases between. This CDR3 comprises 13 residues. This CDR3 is CASSPIVGSEQYF. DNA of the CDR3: TGTGCCAGCAGCCCTATAGTGGGCTCCGAGCAGTACTTC.

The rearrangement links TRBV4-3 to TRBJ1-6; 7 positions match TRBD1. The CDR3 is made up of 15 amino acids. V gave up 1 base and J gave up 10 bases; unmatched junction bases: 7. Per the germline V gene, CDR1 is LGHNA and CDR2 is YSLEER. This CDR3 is CASSQGQRQGSPLHF. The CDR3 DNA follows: TGCGCCAGCAGCCAAGGCCAGCGACAGGGCTCACCCCTCCACTTT.